Here is one T cell receptor (beta chain) with its context. The data were taken from a study of blood T cell repertoires in COVID-19. As for the study in general: Samples came from the United States, Italy and Spain, spanning acute and convalescent COVID-19. Nucleic acid was either cDNA or gDNA, and it came from T cells, B-cell-depleted T cells, or PBMCs.

CDR1 is LNHDA, CDR2 SQIVND, per germline (reference sequence). The CDR3 spans 16 residues. V gave up 5 bases and J gave up 3 bases, with 16 bases separating them. Authors' data handling: Nucleated cell counts were estimated from reference gene primer amplification. This table comes from immunoSEQ multiplex PCR, and its TCRdb copy is limited to in-frame clones, with some not included. The V and J calls and clone size are taken from that table; D and trimming were inferred from the DNA. There are around 60,000 clones in the sample; around 90% occur only once, and 3.5% lies in the top ten. The sequence came from a man over 45 with active COVID-19. The chain links TRBV19 to TRBJ2-2, with D possibly matching TRBD1 (6 bases). Sequencing used peripheral blood. CDR3 coding DNA: TGTGCCAGTAGTCCACCAGCCCAGGGGTACACCGGGGAGCTGTTTTTT. It translates to CASSPPAQGYTGELFF.